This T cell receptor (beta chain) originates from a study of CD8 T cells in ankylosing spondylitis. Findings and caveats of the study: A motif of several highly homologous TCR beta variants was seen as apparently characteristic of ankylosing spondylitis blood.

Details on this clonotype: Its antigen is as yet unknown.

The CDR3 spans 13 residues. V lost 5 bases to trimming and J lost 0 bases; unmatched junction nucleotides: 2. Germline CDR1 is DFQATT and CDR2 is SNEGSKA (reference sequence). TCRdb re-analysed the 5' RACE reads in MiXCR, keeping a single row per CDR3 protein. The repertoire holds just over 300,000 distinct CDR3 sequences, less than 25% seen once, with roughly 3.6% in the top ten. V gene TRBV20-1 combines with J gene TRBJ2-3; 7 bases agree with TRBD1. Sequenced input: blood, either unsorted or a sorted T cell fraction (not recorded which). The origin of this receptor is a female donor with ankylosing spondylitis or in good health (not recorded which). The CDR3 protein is CSARTGSTDTQYF. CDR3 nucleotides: TGCAGTGCTCGGACAGGAAGCACAGATACGCAGTATTTT.